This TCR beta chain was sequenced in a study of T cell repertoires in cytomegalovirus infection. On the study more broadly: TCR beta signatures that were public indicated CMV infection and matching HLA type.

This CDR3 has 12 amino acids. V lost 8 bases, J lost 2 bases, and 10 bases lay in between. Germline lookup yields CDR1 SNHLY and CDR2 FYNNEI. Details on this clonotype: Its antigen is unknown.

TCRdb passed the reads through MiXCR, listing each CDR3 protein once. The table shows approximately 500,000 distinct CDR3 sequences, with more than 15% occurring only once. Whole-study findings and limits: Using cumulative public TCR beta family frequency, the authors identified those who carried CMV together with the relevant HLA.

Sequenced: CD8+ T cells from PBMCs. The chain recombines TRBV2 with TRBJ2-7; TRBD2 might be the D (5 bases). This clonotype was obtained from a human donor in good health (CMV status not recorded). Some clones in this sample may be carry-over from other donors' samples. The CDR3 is CASWRGTYEQYF. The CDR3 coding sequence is TGTGCCAGCTGGAGAGGGACCTACGAGCAGTACTTC.